This TCR beta chain is from a study of T cell repertoires in aging, cancer and after chemotherapy. Study-level background: Paired samples before and after chemotherapy came from glioblastoma patients receiving temozolomide-based therapy.

CDR3 length equals 13 residues. Trimming shortened V by 6 bases and J by 4 bases, and 10 bases separated the two germline ends. Germline CDR1 reads KGHSH; CDR2 reads LQKENI. Overall study findings and caveats: Age-matched healthy donors had significantly more diverse, less clonal blood TCR repertoires than untreated cancer patients. In healthy donors, age-related TCR diversity loss mainly reflected lost richness. No conclusions about immunological memory after chemotherapy can be drawn from the repertoire data.

TRB rearrangements spanning V, D and J were amplified using mixed TRB-A/B primers. One entry per CDR3 protein, called by TCRdb with MiXCR from the multiplex PCR reads. This sample has 1,500 to 2,000 distinct CDR3 sequences, with around 23% found just once. By frequency in the sample, this clonotype is large. Its antigen is unknown. The template was genomic DNA from peripheral blood, not RNA. V and J are TRBV18 and TRBJ1-5; tentatively, D is TRBD1 (5 bases). Sequenced: blood. The receptor's source is a human donor with a solid tumor. In nucleotides, the CDR3 is TGTGCCAGCTCCCTCGACAGTAATCAGCCCCAGCATTTT. Protein sequence: CASSLDSNQPQHF.